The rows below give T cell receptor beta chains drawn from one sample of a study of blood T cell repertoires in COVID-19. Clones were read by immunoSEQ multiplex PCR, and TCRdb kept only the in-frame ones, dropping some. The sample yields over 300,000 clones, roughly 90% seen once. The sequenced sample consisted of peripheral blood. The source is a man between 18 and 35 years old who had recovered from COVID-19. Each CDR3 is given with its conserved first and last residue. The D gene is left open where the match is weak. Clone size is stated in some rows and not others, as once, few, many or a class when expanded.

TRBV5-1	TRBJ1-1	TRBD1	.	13	CASSPDRGTEAFF	TGCGCCAGCAGTCCGGACAGGGGCACTGAAGCTTTCTTT
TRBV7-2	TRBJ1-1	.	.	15	CASSLVVREGTEAFF	TGTGCCAGCAGCTTAGTTGTCAGGGAGGGGACTGAAGCTTTCTTT
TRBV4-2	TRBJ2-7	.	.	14	CASSQERLFYEQYF	TGTGCCAGCAGCCAAGAGCGGCTGTTCTACGAGCAGTACTTC
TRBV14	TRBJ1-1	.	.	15	CASSPRGPARKEAFF	TGTGCCAGCAGCCCCAGGGGCCCAGCGAGGAAAGAAGCTTTCTTT
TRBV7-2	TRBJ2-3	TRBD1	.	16	CASSFIGTASTDTQYF	TGTGCCAGCAGCTTCATAGGGACAGCTAGCACAGATACGCAGTATTTT
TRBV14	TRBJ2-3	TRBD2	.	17	CASSQDWEGPGSDTQYF	TGTGCCAGCAGCCAAGATTGGGAGGGGCCCGGTTCGGATACGCAGTATTTT
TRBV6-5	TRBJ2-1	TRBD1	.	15	CASSPGTGTYNEQFF	TGTGCCAGCAGTCCCGGGACAGGGACCTACAATGAGCAGTTCTTC
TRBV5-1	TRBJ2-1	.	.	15	CASSLVASLYNEQFF	TGCGCCAGCAGCTTGGTGGCTAGCTTGTACAATGAGCAGTTCTTC
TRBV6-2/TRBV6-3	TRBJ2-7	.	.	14	CASSYDGGRREQYF	TGTGCCAGCAGTTACGATGGAGGGAGGAGGGAGCAGTACTTC
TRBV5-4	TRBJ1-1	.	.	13	CASSAGVNTEAFF	TGTGCCAGCAGCGCCGGGGTAAACACTGAAGCTTTCTTT
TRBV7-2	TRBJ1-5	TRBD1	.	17	CASSLDPGGWGNQPQHF	TGTGCCAGCAGCCTAGACCCAGGGGGCTGGGGCAATCAGCCCCAGCATTTT
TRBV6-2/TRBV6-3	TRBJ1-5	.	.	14	CASSPGDFNQPQHF	TGTGCCAGCAGCCCGGGGGACTTTAATCAGCCCCAGCATTTT
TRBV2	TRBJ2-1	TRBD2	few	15	CASSDSSGTYNEQFF	TGTGCCAGCAGTGACAGTAGCGGGACCTACAATGAGCAGTTCTTC
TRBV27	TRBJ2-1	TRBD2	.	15	CASSPLAGGLNEQFF	TGTGCCAGCAGTCCGCTAGCGGGAGGTCTAAATGAGCAGTTCTTC
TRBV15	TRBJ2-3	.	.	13	CATSRDLADTQYF	TGTGCCACCAGCAGAGATCTCGCAGATACGCAGTATTTT
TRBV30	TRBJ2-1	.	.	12	CAWSSYSNEQFF	TGTGCCTGGAGTAGCTACTCCAATGAGCAGTTCTTC
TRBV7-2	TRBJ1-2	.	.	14	CASSSQGQFLGYTF	TGTGCCAGCAGCTCCCAAGGACAGTTTCTTGGCTACACCTTC
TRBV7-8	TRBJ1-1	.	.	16	CASSLGGVARNTEAFF	TGTGCCAGCAGCTTAGGGGGAGTTGCAAGGAACACTGAAGCTTTCTTT
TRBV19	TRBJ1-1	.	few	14	CASSPRTAHTEAFF	TGTGCCAGTAGCCCCCGGACAGCTCACACTGAAGCTTTCTTT
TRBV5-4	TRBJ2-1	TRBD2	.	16	CASSSGTSGRADEQFF	TGTGCCAGCAGCTCAGGGACTAGCGGGAGGGCAGATGAGCAGTTCTTC
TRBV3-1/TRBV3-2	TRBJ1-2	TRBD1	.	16	CASSQRPSDRGYGYTF	TGTGCCAGCAGCCAAAGACCCTCGGACAGGGGCTATGGCTACACCTTC
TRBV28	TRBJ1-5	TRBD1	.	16	CASNLGQTISNQPQHF	TGTGCCAGCAACCTGGGACAGACAATAAGCAATCAGCCCCAGCATTTT
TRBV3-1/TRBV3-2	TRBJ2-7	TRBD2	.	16	CASSQGLAGASYEQYF	TGTGCCAGCAGCCAAGGACTAGCGGGGGCCTCCTACGAGCAGTACTTC
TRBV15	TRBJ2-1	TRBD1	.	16	CATSRGRQGTYNEQFF	TGTGCCACCAGCAGAGGCCGACAGGGGACCTACAATGAGCAGTTCTTC
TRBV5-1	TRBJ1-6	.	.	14	CASSLEQANSPLHF	TGCGCCAGCAGCTTGGAACAGGCAAATTCACCCCTCCACTTT
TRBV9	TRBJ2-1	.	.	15	CASSALGIGSTEQFF	TGTGCCAGCAGCGCGTTGGGCATAGGATCCACTGAGCAGTTCTTC
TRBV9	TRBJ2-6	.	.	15	CASSVGGLGANVLTF	TGTGCCAGCAGCGTAGGGGGGCTAGGGGCCAACGTCCTGACTTTC
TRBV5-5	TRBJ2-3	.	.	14	CASSRTGTTDTQYF	TGTGCCAGCAGCCGTACAGGGACCACAGATACGCAGTATTTT
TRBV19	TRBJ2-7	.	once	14	CASSIGVGSYEQYF	TGTGCCAGTAGTATCGGGGTAGGCTCCTACGAGCAGTACTTC
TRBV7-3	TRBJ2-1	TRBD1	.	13	CASSRGQYNEQFF	TGTGCCAGCAGCCGGGGACAGTACAATGAGCAGTTCTTC
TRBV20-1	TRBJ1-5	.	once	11	CSAAYDQPQHF	TGCAGTGCTGCCTACGATCAGCCCCAGCATTTT
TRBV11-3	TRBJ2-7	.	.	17	CASSFPVGGPKSYEQYF	TGTGCCAGCAGCTTTCCCGTCGGGGGGCCAAAATCCTACGAGCAGTACTTC
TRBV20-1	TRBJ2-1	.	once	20	CSASLQPGMGSGLKYNEQFF	TGCAGTGCTAGTTTACAGCCCGGCATGGGGAGCGGCCTCAAATACAATGAGCAGTTCTTC
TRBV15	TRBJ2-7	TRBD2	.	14	CATSTPGLASEQYF	TGTGCCACCAGCACCCCGGGACTAGCTTCCGAGCAGTACTTC
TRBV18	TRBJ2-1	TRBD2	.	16	CASSPTLAGGLGEQFF	TGTGCCAGCTCACCAACTCTAGCGGGGGGGCTTGGTGAGCAGTTCTTC
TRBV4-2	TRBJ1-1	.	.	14	CASSQDVSGPEAFF	TGTGCCAGCAGCCAAGATGTGTCAGGGCCCGAAGCTTTCTTT
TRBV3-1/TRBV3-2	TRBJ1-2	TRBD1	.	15	CASSQDLQGASGYTF	TGTGCCAGCAGCCAAGATCTACAGGGGGCGAGTGGCTACACCTTC
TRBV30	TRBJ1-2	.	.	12	CAWSRGDYGYTF	TGTGCCTGGAGCAGGGGAGACTATGGCTACACCTTC
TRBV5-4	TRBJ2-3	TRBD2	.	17	CASTSRGGLAGTDTQYF	TGTGCCAGCACATCTAGGGGGGGACTAGCGGGAACAGATACGCAGTATTTT
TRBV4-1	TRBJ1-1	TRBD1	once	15	CASSAPGQRNTEAFF	TGCGCCAGCAGCGCACCGGGACAGCGGAACACTGAAGCTTTCTTT
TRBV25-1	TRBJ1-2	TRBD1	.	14	CASSVGQGAYGYTF	TGTGCCAGCAGTGTGGGACAGGGGGCCTATGGCTACACCTTC
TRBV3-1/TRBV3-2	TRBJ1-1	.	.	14	CASSQAQGNTEAFF	TGTGCCAGCAGCCAAGCACAGGGAAACACTGAAGCTTTCTTT
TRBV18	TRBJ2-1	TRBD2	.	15	CASSPTLAGTSFQFF	TGTGCCAGCTCACCAACCCTAGCGGGGACATCTTTCCAGTTCTTC
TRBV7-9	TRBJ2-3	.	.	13	CASGVGQTDTQYF	TGTGCCAGCGGGGTTGGACAAACAGATACGCAGTATTTT
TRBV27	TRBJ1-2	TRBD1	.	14	CASSFLQGSYGYTF	TGTGCCAGCAGTTTCCTACAGGGGAGCTATGGCTACACCTTC
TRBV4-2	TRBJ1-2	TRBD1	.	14	CASSQEEGAEGYTF	TGTGCCAGCAGCCAAGAAGAGGGGGCAGAGGGCTACACCTTC
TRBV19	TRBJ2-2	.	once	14	CASSPRGGAGELFF	TGTGCCAGTAGTCCCAGAGGGGGAGCCGGGGAGCTGTTTTTT
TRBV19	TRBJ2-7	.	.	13	CASSSGRTYEQYF	TGTGCCAGTAGTAGCGGCCGAACCTACGAGCAGTACTTC
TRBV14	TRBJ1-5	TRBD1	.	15	CASSQGTGSNQPQHF	TGTGCCAGCAGCCAAGGGACAGGGAGCAATCAGCCCCAGCATTTT
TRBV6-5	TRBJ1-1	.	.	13	CASSYTENTEAFF	TGTGCCAGCAGTTACACAGAGAACACTGAAGCTTTCTTT
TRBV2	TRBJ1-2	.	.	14	CASRGQVSNYGYTF	TGTGCCAGCAGGGGGCAGGTTTCTAACTATGGCTACACCTTC
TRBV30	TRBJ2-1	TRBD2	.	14	CAWSVLAGYNEQFF	TGTGCCTGGAGTGTTCTAGCGGGTTACAATGAGCAGTTCTTC
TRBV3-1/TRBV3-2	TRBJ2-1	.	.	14	CASSSSTATHEQFF	TGTGCCAGCAGCTCCTCGACAGCCACCCATGAGCAGTTCTTC
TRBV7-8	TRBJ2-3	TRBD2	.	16	CASSTAGLAGVDTQYF	TGTGCCAGCAGCACCGCGGGACTAGCGGGAGTAGATACGCAGTATTTT
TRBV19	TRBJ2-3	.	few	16	CASTSGTSLLTDTQYF	TGTGCCAGTACCTCCGGGACTTCCCTACTCACAGATACGCAGTATTTT
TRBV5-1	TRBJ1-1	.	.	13	CASSQGGNTEAFF	TGCGCCAGCAGCCAGGGAGGGAACACTGAAGCTTTCTTT
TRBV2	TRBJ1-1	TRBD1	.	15	CASSLTGGEIGEAFF	TGTGCCAGCAGCTTGACAGGGGGCGAAATCGGTGAAGCTTTCTTT